Listed below are T cell receptor beta chains from one sample, sequenced in a study of T-cell reconstitution after alpha-beta-depleted transplantation in children. Each CDR3 protein gets one entry after TCRdb re-called the PCR reads with MiXCR. The table shows some 600,000 distinct CDR3 sequences, with approximately 17% occurring only once. Source: PBMCs from the stem cell graft donor, taken from the stem cell graft. The source is a human donor who donated a stem cell graft to a child with acute myeloid leukemia. CDR3s include the opening cysteine and the closing phenylalanine or tryptophan. D genes are given only for firm matches. For some rows the clone size is stated as once, few or many, or as a class when expanded; others skip it.

v_call	clone_size	d_call	j_call	cdr3_nt	cdr3_aa
TRBV20-1	few	.	TRBJ2-3	TGCAGTGGCGGCGGGCCGTTGGCCTCCGATACGCAGTATTTT	CSGGGPLASDTQYF
TRBV15	.	.	TRBJ1-1	TGTGCCACCAGCAGAGATGAGGGGGGCGGGAAAGCTTTCTTT	CATSRDEGGGKAFF
TRBV25-1	many	.	TRBJ2-5	TGTGCCAGCAGTACCGGTGGGCCCGGACGGGAGACCCAGTACTTC	CASSTGGPGRETQYF
TRBV7-6	many	.	TRBJ1-4	TGTGCCAGCAGCCCGGATGAGCGTGGAAAACTGTTTTTT	CASSPDERGKLFF
TRBV13	few	.	TRBJ2-3	TGTGCCAGCAGCCCCCTTGGGGGGGGCCCTAAAGATACGCAGTATTTT	CASSPLGGGPKDTQYF
TRBV4-1	few	.	TRBJ2-2	TGCGCCAGCAGCCAAGATTTGGGGCAAGGGAAGGCCGGGGAGCTGTTTTTT	CASSQDLGQGKAGELFF
TRBV4-1	.	TRBD1	TRBJ2-1	TGCGCCAGCAGCCAAGATTGGACAGGGGGTAATATTGAGCAGTTCTTC	CASSQDWTGGNIEQFF
TRBV20-1	few	TRBD1	TRBJ2-6	TGCAGTGCTAGAGCCGGGACAGGGGTATCTGGGGCCAACGTCCTGACTTTC	CSARAGTGVSGANVLTF
TRBV11-2	.	.	TRBJ1-4	TGTGCCAGCAGCTTAGAGGGGAGTAAACTGTTTTTT	CASSLEGSKLFF
TRBV12-3/TRBV12-4	.	.	TRBJ1-3	TGTGCCAGCAGTTTTCCCAGGAGCTCTGGAAACACCATATATTTT	CASSFPRSSGNTIYF
TRBV7-2	few	.	TRBJ1-2	TGTGCCAGCAGCTTAGCGCTACGTACGGCCCGGGGCTATGGCTACACCTTC	CASSLALRTARGYGYTF
TRBV7-2	many	.	TRBJ1-2	TGTGCCAGTCTTGGAGGGGCCTATGGCTACACCTTC	CASLGGAYGYTF
TRBV5-1	.	TRBD1	TRBJ2-7	TGCGCCAGCAGCTTGGAGGCTACAGGGGAGTCCTACGAGCAGTACTTC	CASSLEATGESYEQYF
TRBV4-3	few	.	TRBJ2-1	TGCGCCAGCAGCGATAGTGACACGCGATACAATGAGCAGTTCTTC	CASSDSDTRYNEQFF
TRBV28	few	.	TRBJ1-5	TGTGCCAGCAGTTTTGCTCAGCCCCAGCATTTT	CASSFAQPQHF
TRBV20-1	many	.	TRBJ2-5	TGCAGTGCTAGTATAATGGGCGGGGCGGGGAGGCAAGAGACCCAGTACTTC	CSASIMGGAGRQETQYF
TRBV25-1	.	.	TRBJ1-5	TGTGCCAGCAATTTCGGGGATCAGCCCCAGCATTTT	CASNFGDQPQHF
TRBV7-9	few	.	TRBJ2-1	TGTGCCAGCAGCCCCCCTTTGGAGCTGAACAATGAGCAGTTCTTC	CASSPPLELNNEQFF
TRBV25-1	many	.	TRBJ2-1	TGTGCCAGCAGTCTTCGACAACACAGCTCCTACAATGAGCAGTTCTTC	CASSLRQHSSYNEQFF
TRBV20-1	many	.	TRBJ1-5	TGCAGTGCCCGAGCCCAGGAGTTATATAGCAATCAGCCCCAGCATTTT	CSARAQELYSNQPQHF
TRBV20-1	many	.	TRBJ1-4	TGCAGTGCTAGGAAGCCAGGAGCTTTTCAAAAACTGTTTTTT	CSARKPGAFQKLFF
TRBV5-1	many	TRBD2	TRBJ2-3	TGCGCCAGCAGCTTGGATGGGAGGGTCACAGATACGCAGTATTTT	CASSLDGRVTDTQYF
TRBV5-1	few	TRBD1	TRBJ2-7	TGCGCCAGCAGCTTGCTGGGGACAGGATCCTACGAGCAGTACTTC	CASSLLGTGSYEQYF
TRBV4-1	.	TRBD1	TRBJ1-1	TGCGCCAGCAGCCAACCCGGGACAGGGCATAGCTCTGAAGCTTTCTTT	CASSQPGTGHSSEAFF
TRBV4-1	.	.	TRBJ1-5	TGCGCCAGCAGCCAAGTTTTCCAGGGTCCCCAGCATTTT	CASSQVFQGPQHF
TRBV27	.	.	TRBJ1-2	TGTGCCAGCCGTCTCACGGGACGGAGTCTTTATGGCTACACCTTC	CASRLTGRSLYGYTF
TRBV30	.	TRBD1	TRBJ1-5	TGTGCCTGGAGTATAGGGACAGGGCGCGATCAGCCCCAGCATTTT	CAWSIGTGRDQPQHF
TRBV7-9	.	TRBD1	TRBJ2-1	TGTGCCAGCAGCTCGGGGACAGTCAGCTCCTACAATGAGCAGTTCTTC	CASSSGTVSSYNEQFF
TRBV7-8	few	.	TRBJ2-1	TGTGCCAGCAGCTTAGCGAGACAGTCTGAGCAGTTCTTC	CASSLARQSEQFF
TRBV20-1	many	.	TRBJ1-5	TGCAGTGCTAGTCGACAGCTAAACAATCAGCCCCAGCATTTT	CSASRQLNNQPQHF
TRBV7-9	few	TRBD1	TRBJ1-3	TGTGCCATCCAACCTGACAGGGTGGGGAACACCATATATTTT	CAIQPDRVGNTIYF
TRBV20-1	few	.	TRBJ1-2	TGCAGTGCCCTCCGGAGGGGCGGTAGTGATGGCTACACCTTC	CSALRRGGSDGYTF
TRBV20-1	.	.	TRBJ2-3	TGCAGTGCTAGGAGGGGGGGGGGAGGAGATACGCAGTATTTT	CSARRGGGGDTQYF
TRBV20-1	many	TRBD2	TRBJ2-5	TGCAGTGCTAGGCGCGGGGGGAGGATATCAGAGACCCAGTACTTC	CSARRGGRISETQYF
TRBV10-2	.	.	TRBJ2-1	TGCGCCAGCAGTGATTCGGGGGGCGCATTCTATGAGCAGTTCTTC	CASSDSGGAFYEQFF
TRBV30	.	.	TRBJ1-4	TGTGCCTGGAGTGTTGAGATAGGAAAACTGTTTTTT	CAWSVEIGKLFF
TRBV20-1	many	.	TRBJ2-3	TGCAGTGCTAGAGATACCGGGACTGGGACTCCAGATACGCAGTATTTT	CSARDTGTGTPDTQYF
TRBV24-1	once	TRBD2	TRBJ2-5	TGTGCCACCAGTGAAGGAAGAAGGACTAGCGGGGGGTTGGAGACCCAGTACTTC	CATSEGRRTSGGLETQYF
TRBV5-1	.	.	TRBJ2-2	TGCGCCAGCAACTTTAATCCGACAGCCGGGGAGCTGTTTTTT	CASNFNPTAGELFF
TRBV7-9	.	.	TRBJ1-1	TGTGCCAGCAGCTCTAGCTTGATCTTCTTT	CASSSSLIFF
TRBV29-1	many	TRBD2	TRBJ2-1	TGCAGCGTTGAGACTAGCGGGGGCCCAGGGCTCGAGCAGTTCTTC	CSVETSGGPGLEQFF
TRBV5-8	.	.	TRBJ1-1	TGTGCCAGCAGCTTCCTTCTTGAACGAGCTTTCTTT	CASSFLLERAFF
TRBV7-2	.	TRBD1	TRBJ2-1	TGTGCCAGCAGCTTAGCGCAGGGGGCGTTCTACAATGAGCAGTTCTTC	CASSLAQGAFYNEQFF